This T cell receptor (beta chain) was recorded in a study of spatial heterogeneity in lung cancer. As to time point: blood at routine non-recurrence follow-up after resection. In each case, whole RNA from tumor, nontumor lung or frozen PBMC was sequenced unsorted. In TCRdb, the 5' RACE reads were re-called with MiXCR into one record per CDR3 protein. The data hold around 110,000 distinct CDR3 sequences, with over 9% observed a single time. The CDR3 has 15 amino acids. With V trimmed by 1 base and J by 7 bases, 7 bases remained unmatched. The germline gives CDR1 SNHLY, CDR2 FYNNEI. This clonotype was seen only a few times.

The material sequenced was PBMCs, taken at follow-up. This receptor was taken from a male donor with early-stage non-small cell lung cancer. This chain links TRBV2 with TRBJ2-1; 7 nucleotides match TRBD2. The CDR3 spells CASSEEIRGGNEQFF. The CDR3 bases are TGTGCCAGCAGTGAAGAAATCCGGGGAGGGAATGAGCAGTTCTTC.